This T cell receptor (beta chain) derives from a study of shared clonotypes between healthy human individuals. Study results and caveats: Represented diversity, genetic and exposure-history alike, was limited by few donors. Donor clonotype sharing was expected to depend on sequencing depth.

At the deep level, the assay was run. Assay: immunoSEQ multiplex PCR; the TCRdb copy retains only in-frame clones and omits some. The data contain about 2.4 million clones, about 92% of them singletons. CDR3 length: 16 amino acids. Trimming pared 5 bases from V and 7 bases from J, leaving 18 bases between. CDR1 and CDR2 (germline): SEHNR, FQNEAQ (reference sequence). A note on this clone: Its specificity is unknown.

Input material: naive CD4+ T cells sorted from blood. As for subset: CD45RA+ positively selected. The clonotype originates from a man between 18 and 29 years old in good health. This chain joins TRBV7-9 and TRBJ1-6; maybe TRBD1 (5 bases). The CDR3 is CASSRGLPNGNSPLHF. The DNA of the CDR3 is TGTGCCAGCAGCCGGGGACTGCCAAACGGAAATTCACCCCTCCACTTT.